What follows are 29 T cell receptor beta chains derived from one specimen sequenced in a study of shared T cell receptors in the human thymus. Clones were read by immunoSEQ multiplex PCR, and TCRdb kept only the in-frame ones, dropping some. The profile shows roughly 410,000 clones, 95% of them singletons. Material: thymocytes. The source is a human donor.

The J gene is TRBJ2-1, the V gene TRBV5-4; 11 nucleotides line up with TRBD2. The CDR3 consists of 18 residues. Germline assignment: CDR1 SGHNT and CDR2 YYREEE (reference sequence). The V segment lost 0 bases and the J segment 8 bases; nucleotides outside the gene matches: 13. Here the CDR3 DNA reads TGTGCCAGCAGCTTGGTTAGTACTAGCGGGAGTCAAAACTATGAGCAGTTCTTC. Its protein is CASSLVSTSGSQNYEQFF.

The chain is built from TRBV2 and TRBJ1-4; 9 bases agree with TRBD1. Per germline, CDR1 SNHLY and CDR2 FYNNEI. V trimming: 4 bases; J trimming: 7 bases; junction bases outside the gene matches: 1. CDR3 length: 13 amino acids. The CDR3 coding sequence is TGTGCCAGCAGTGGGGGACAGGGTGAAAAACTGTTTTTT. This translates into CASSGGQGEKLFF.

This chain connects TRBV5-6 to TRBJ2-1; TRBD2 matches at 13 bases. Per the germline V gene, CDR1 is SGHDT and CDR2 is YYEEEE. After removal of 0 bases from V and 9 bases from J, the junction contained 3 bases not matched to a gene. The CDR3 covers 15 residues. The CDR3 DNA reads TGTGCCAGCAGCTTGGAACTAGCGGGAGGGTCTGAGCAGTTCTTC. Amino acid sequence: CASSLELAGGSEQFF.

This clone was found once. The rearrangement links TRBV27 to TRBJ2-1; 8 positions agree with TRBD1. The CDR3 sequence is 15 residues long. The germline CDR1 and CDR2 sequences are MNHEY and SMNVEV (reference sequence). J gave up 7 bases and V 10 bases, and 15 bases lay outside the gene matches. DNA of the CDR3: TGTGCCACCCCGGAGCTGTCAGGGGGCTATAATGAGCAGTTCTTC. Translation gives CATPELSGGYNEQFF.

This clone was seen only once. The V gene is TRBV19, the J gene TRBJ2-1; TRBD1 is a possible D gene (6 bases). The CDR3 runs to 20 residues. The germline V and J ends were trimmed by 5 bases and 5 bases, with 31 bases remaining between them. CDR1 and CDR2 (germline): LNHDA, SQIVND (reference sequence). In DNA form, the CDR3 reads TGTGCCAGTAGTTGGGGGCAGGGCGAACTACAGGGCGAGGGCAACAATGAGCAGTTCTTC. Its protein product is CASSWGQGELQGEGNNEQFF.

The V gene is TRBV9, the J gene TRBJ1-2, with D tentatively TRBD1 (5 bases). The V and J ends lost 0 bases and 4 bases respectively, with 13 bases between them. CDR1 SGDLS and CDR2 YYNGEE come from the germline V gene. This CDR3 contains 15 residues. This chain's CDR3 is CASSVEGRARYGYTF. DNA for the CDR3: TGTGCCAGCAGCGTAGAGGGGAGGGCGCGCTATGGCTACACCTTC.

CDR3 amino acids: CASSPRSPTAGTEAFF. CDR3 coding DNA: TGTGCCAGCTCACCCAGATCGCCGACAGCGGGAACTGAAGCTTTCTTT. J is TRBJ1-1 and V is TRBV18; tentative D call: TRBD1 (5 bases). Germline V gives CDR1 KGHSH, CDR2 LQKENI. V was shortened by 3 bases and J by 5 bases, with 19 bases between the two germline ends. CDR3 size: 16 residues.

The CDR3: CASSLRGRQPQHF. CDR3 bases: TGTGCCAGCAGCTTGAGGGGCCGGCAGCCCCAGCATTTT. The chain combines TRBV5-6 with TRBJ1-5, with D perhaps TRBD1 (5 bases). This CDR3 is built from 13 residues. V was shortened by 1 base and J by 7 bases, with 9 bases between the two germline ends. From germline, CDR1 is SGHDT and CDR2 YYEEEE.

The chain links TRBV29-1 to TRBJ2-1; 11 nucleotides match TRBD2. Germline CDR1 reads SQVTM; CDR2 reads ANQGSEA. The CDR3 contains 15 residues. Unmatched junction bases numbered 11, after V lost 6 bases and J lost 7 bases. CDR3 protein: CSVLQLAGVNNEQFF. In DNA, the CDR3 is TGCAGCGTACTACAACTAGCGGGAGTCAATAATGAGCAGTTCTTC.

J is TRBJ2-1 and V is TRBV19; D might be TRBD2 (7 bases). V was shortened by 2 bases and J by 7 bases, with 18 bases between the two germline ends. From germline, CDR1 is LNHDA and CDR2 SQIVND (reference sequence). The CDR3 loop spans 16 amino acids. The CDR3 bases are TGTGCCAGTAGTATACGGCCACGGGGGGCGTTTAATGAGCAGTTCTTC. It specifies CASSIRPRGAFNEQFF.

The chain recombines TRBV7-9 with TRBJ2-5; weak D call: TRBD1 (6 bases). V lost 1 base, J lost 1 base, and 10 bases lay in between. Germline V gene data show CDR1 as SEHNR and CDR2 as FQNEAQ (reference sequence). CDR3 length: 15 amino acids. In DNA form, the CDR3 reads TGTGCCAGCAGCTTAGTGGGGACACGCCAAGAGACCCAGTACTTC. Translating gives CASSLVGTRQETQYF. Based on the CDR3 plus reference TRBV7-9 and TRBJ2-5, the full variable domain is DTGVSQNPRHKITKRGQNVTFRCDPISEHNRLYWYRQTLGQGPEFLTYFQNEAQLEKSRLLSDRFSAERPKGSFSTLEIQRTEQGDSAMYLCASSLVGTRQETQYFGPGTRLLVL.

The CDR3 protein is CASSRDWNNTGELFF. For the CDR3, the DNA is TGTGCCAGCAGTCGTGATTGGAACAACACCGGGGAGCTGTTTTTT. The J gene is TRBJ2-2, the V gene TRBV5-4; D unclear. The CDR3 length is 15 residues. Germline CDR1 and CDR2: SGHNT and YYREEE (reference sequence). Trimming removed 5 bases from V and 2 bases from J, with 13 bases in between. Drawing the rest from reference TRBV5-4 and TRBJ2-2, the complete variable domain is ETGVTQSPTHLIKTRGQQVTLRCSSQSGHNTVSWYQQALGQGPQFIFQYYREEENGRGNFPPRFSGLQFPNYSSELNVNALELDDSALYLCASSRDWNNTGELFFGEGSRLTVL.

The chain carries TRBV27 and TRBJ2-3, with D possibly being TRBD1 (5 bases). The CDR3 length is 15 residues. Per germline, CDR1 MNHEY and CDR2 SMNVEV (reference sequence). V was cut by 9 bases and J by 2 bases, with 18 bases left in between. The CDR3 here is CASLTRGKTTDTQYF. In DNA form, the CDR3 reads TGTGCCAGTCTCACAAGGGGCAAGACCACAGATACGCAGTATTTT.

The V call is TRBV6-4, the J call TRBJ2-7; 7 nucleotides match TRBD2. This CDR3 region has 16 residues. Trimming removed 6 bases from V and 0 bases from J; junction bases left unmatched: 11. CDR1 MRHNA and CDR2 SNTAGT come from the germline V gene. CDR3 DNA: TGTGCCAGCAGCCCTACGTTCGGCGGGAGCTCCTACGAGCAGTACTTC. Residues: CASSPTFGGSSYEQYF.

This clone was picked up one time. V gene TRBV5-1 combines with J gene TRBJ2-7; 7 bases line up with TRBD2. CDR1 and CDR2 (germline): SGHRS, YFSETQ. The trim removed 5 bases at V and 6 bases at J, leaving 17 bases unmatched. The CDR3 length is 16 residues. The CDR3 DNA sequence: TGCGCCAGCAGGGGCCATTGGGCGGGAGCAATGGGCGAGCAGTACTTC. Its protein product is CASRGHWAGAMGEQYF. The whole variable domain, filled in from reference TRBV5-1 and TRBJ2-7, reads KAGVTQTPRYLIKTRGQQVTLSCSPISGHRSVSWYQQTPGQGLQFLFEYFSETQRNKGNFPGRFSGRQFSNSRSEMNVSTLELGDSALYLCASRGHWAGAMGEQYFGPGTRLTVT.

The chain has TRBV4-2 and TRBJ2-1; D may be TRBD1 (5 bases). The V and J ends lost 3 bases and 4 bases respectively, with 19 bases between them. CDR3 length equals 17 residues. The V gene's germline CDR1 is LGHNA and CDR2 YNFKEQ. DNA of the CDR3: TGTGCCAGCAGCCACGCCAACCAGGGTGGGCATTACAATGAGCAGTTCTTC. Translating gives CASSHANQGGHYNEQFF.

The chain links TRBV28 to TRBJ1-5; D perhaps matches TRBD1 (5 bases). This CDR3 spans 15 amino acids. The V gene's germline CDR1 is MDHEN and CDR2 SYDVKM. V was shortened by 5 bases and J by 7 bases, with 18 bases between the two germline ends. CDR3 residues: CASSPGPLRSQPQHF. As DNA, the CDR3 is TGTGCCAGCAGTCCGGGACCTCTGAGGAGCCAGCCCCAGCATTTT. Filled out from reference TRBV28 and TRBJ1-5, the complete variable domain reads DVKVTQSSRYLVKRTGEKVFLECVQDMDHENMFWYRQDPGLGLRLIYFSYDVKMKEKGDIPEGYSVSREKKERFSLILESASTNQTSMYLCASSPGPLRSQPQHFGDGTRLSIL.

The CDR3 protein is CASSPVAGAGMNTEAFF. DNA for the CDR3: TGTGCCAGCTCACCTGTGGCAGGGGCAGGGATGAACACTGAAGCTTTCTTT. The chain uses TRBV18 and TRBJ1-1, with D possibly TRBD1 on 6 matching bases. CDR1 is KGHSH and CDR2 is LQKENI in the germline V gene. V lost 3 bases and J lost 0, with 17 bases in between. The CDR3 sequence is 17 residues long.

The rearrangement links TRBV30 to TRBJ1-4; unclear D gene. V was clipped by 0 bases and J by 0 bases, with 5 bases between them. CDR3 length: 14 residues. From germline, CDR1 is GTSNPN and CDR2 SVGIG (reference sequence). Written as DNA, the CDR3 is TGTGCCTGGAGTGTGTCTGCAACTAATGAAAAACTGTTTTTT. It translates to CAWSVSATNEKLFF.

The rearrangement uses TRBV5-1 and TRBJ1-4; D may be TRBD1 (5 bases). The germline V and J ends were trimmed by 4 bases and 0 bases, with 10 bases remaining between them. Looked up from germline, CDR1 is SGHRS and CDR2 is YFSETQ. CDR3 size: 15 residues. The DNA of the CDR3 is TGCGCCAGCAGCCCAGGGTCCTCAACTAATGAAAAACTGTTTTTT. Amino acids: CASSPGSSTNEKLFF.

The genes are TRBV5-4 and TRBJ1-3, with TRBD1 as a possible D gene (6 bases). The CDR3 loop spans 18 amino acids. CDR1 SGHNT and CDR2 YYREEE come from the germline V gene (reference sequence). V was trimmed by 3 bases and J by 0 bases, leaving 19 bases between them. CDR3 sequence reads: CASSSLPTGAVSGNTIYF. In DNA, the CDR3 is TGTGCCAGCAGCTCACTCCCGACAGGCGCCGTCTCTGGAAACACCATATATTTT. The full variable domain, its missing parts supplied by reference TRBV5-4 and TRBJ1-3, is ETGVTQSPTHLIKTRGQQVTLRCSSQSGHNTVSWYQQALGQGPQFIFQYYREEENGRGNFPPRFSGLQFPNYSSELNVNALELDDSALYLCASSSLPTGAVSGNTIYFGEGSWLTVV.

This chain links TRBV15 with TRBJ2-1; D may be TRBD2 (7 bases). V was cut by 0 bases and J by 10 bases, with 13 bases left in between. This CDR3 is built from 14 residues. Germline-derived CDR1 and CDR2 are LNHNV and YYDKDF (reference sequence). DNA for the CDR3: TGTGCCACCAGCAGAGATGTAAAGGGGGGGGAGCAGTTCTTC. Amino acid sequence: CATSRDVKGGEQFF.

V and J are TRBV28 and TRBJ1-4; D is uncertain. V lost 5 bases and J 0 bases, leaving 10 bases between the germline ends. CDR3 length equals 15 residues. Germline V gene sequence: CDR1 MDHEN, CDR2 SYDVKM. CDR3 in DNA: TGTGCCAGCAGTCCCCCAGGCTCAACTAATGAAAAACTGTTTTTT. Protein product: CASSPPGSTNEKLFF.

The CDR3 bases are TGTGCCAGCAGTCCCACTTTCTGGTTGGTCTATGGCTACACCTTC. It encodes CASSPTFWLVYGYTF. The rearrangement joins TRBV28 to TRBJ1-2; no clear D gene. Germline-derived CDR1 and CDR2 are MDHEN and SYDVKM. The CDR3 totals 15 residues. Deletions cut 5 bases from V and 4 bases from J, with 17 bases between.

The chain links TRBV27 to TRBJ1-2; a weak D match, TRBD1 (6 bases). Germline-derived CDR1 and CDR2 are MNHEY and SMNVEV (reference sequence). The CDR3 runs to 14 residues. V was trimmed by 5 bases and J by 4 bases, leaving 14 bases between them. In nucleotides, the CDR3 is TGTGCCAGCAGTCCGTCGGGGGGCTCCTATGGCTACACCTTC. Its translation: CASSPSGGSYGYTF.

This chain links TRBV4-2 with TRBJ2-1; D perhaps matches TRBD2 (6 bases). The CDR3 is made up of 18 amino acids. From germline, CDR1 is LGHNA and CDR2 YNFKEQ. With 4 bases removed from V and 1 base from J, the gap between germline ends came to 20 bases. The CDR3 reads CASSPHRRDFLSYNEQFF. The CDR3 DNA sequence: TGTGCCAGCAGCCCTCACCGCCGGGACTTTCTATCCTACAATGAGCAGTTCTTC.

The J gene is TRBJ1-2, the V gene TRBV6-5, with D perhaps TRBD1 (6 bases). This CDR3 is built from 14 residues. Per the germline V gene, CDR1 is MNHEY and CDR2 is SVGAGI. V was clipped by 2 bases and J by 5 bases, with 12 bases between them. This CDR3 reads CASSYVRGGYGYTF. DNA of the CDR3: TGTGCCAGCAGTTACGTCAGGGGAGGATATGGCTACACCTTC.

The rearrangement uses TRBV29-1 and TRBJ2-4; no clear D gene. Germline-derived CDR1 and CDR2 are SQVTM and ANQGSEA. The CDR3 is made up of 14 amino acids. Trimming took off 6 bases at V and 4 bases at J, with 16 bases between the two ends. The CDR3 coding sequence is TGCAGCGTGAACGTTCAGGCCAGGAAAAACATTCAGTACTTC. This sequence encodes CSVNVQARKNIQYF.

The rearrangement uses TRBV10-3 and TRBJ2-3; 10 positions match TRBD2. CDR3 size: 13 residues. V dropped 7 bases and J dropped 11; count of bases not matched to a gene: 9. The germline V gene has CDR1 ENHRY and CDR2 SYGVKD. CDR3 sequence reads: CAITELAGGGQYF. CDR3 DNA: TGTGCCATCACGGAATTAGCGGGAGGTGGGCAGTATTTT.